These 13 T cell receptor beta chains were sequenced from one sample in a study of Graves' ophthalmopathy and Graves' hyperthyroidism. The sequenced template was RNA, covering the TCR beta CDR3 region. The authors performed first-round RT-PCR with HTBI primers and then a second-round multiplex PCR. TCRdb re-called the multiplex PCR reads through MiXCR, storing one row per CDR3 protein. Among about 500,000 distinct CDR3 sequences listed, about 35% were seen once. The sample was peripheral blood or thyroid tissue (not recorded which). The receptors shown here come from an adult man with Graves' hyperthyroidism.

This clonotype was seen many times. The chain combines TRBV7-2 with TRBJ1-6, with 7 nucleotides matching TRBD1. Germline CDR1 reads SGHTA; CDR2 reads FQGNSA. Trimming cost V 3 bases and J 8 bases; bases outside gene matches: 4. CDR3 size: 14 residues. Here the CDR3 reads CASSLDRRDSPLHF. The CDR3 region has the DNA TGTGCCAGCAGCTTGGACAGGAGGGATTCACCCCTCCACTTT.

This clonotype was found many times. J is TRBJ1-1 and V is TRBV12-3 or TRBV12-4; 7 bases are shared with TRBD1. V trimming: 5 bases; J trimming: 0 bases; junction bases outside the gene matches: 6. This CDR3 has 15 residues. CDR3 region: CASSPGTAMNTEAFF. The CDR3 bases are TGTGCCAGCAGTCCCGGGACAGCCATGAACACTGAAGCTTTCTTT.

This clonotype was recorded once. A much larger clone lies a single base off, so this may be a read error. The V call is TRBV6-5, the J call TRBJ1-1; D uncertain. CDR1 is MNHEY, CDR2 SVGAGI, per germline. V was clipped by 6 bases and J by 1 base, with 12 bases between them. The CDR3 length is 14 residues. Here the CDR3 reads CASRDETKNTEAFF. The CDR3 DNA reads TGTGCCAGCAGAGACGAGACAAAGAACACTGAAGCTTTCTTT.

Comment on this clonotype: A much larger clonotype is one base distant, so this may be a read error. This chain uses TRBV11-3 with TRBJ1-1; TRBD1 aligns across 7 bases. From germline, CDR1 is SGHNT and CDR2 YENEEA. The J segment lost 3 bases and the V segment lost 5 bases, leaving 12 bases of the junction unmatched. CDR3 size: 16 residues. In DNA, the CDR3 is TGTGCCAGCAGCGGGCGGGACAGCCTCATGGACACTGAAGCTTTCTTT. Translation: CASSGRDSLMDTEAFF.

A single count supports this clonotype. The chain employs TRBV25-1 and TRBJ2-7; no clear D gene. The CDR3 consists of 13 residues. CDR1 MGHDK and CDR2 SYGVNS come from the germline V gene. The germline V and J ends were trimmed by 4 bases and 2 bases, with 9 bases remaining between them. CDR3 bases: TGTGCCAGCAGTGGGAGTACTACCTACGAGCAGTACTTC. Amino acid sequence: CASSGSTTYEQYF.

This clonotype has only one observation. As the CDR3 is not closed by the conserved phenylalanine or tryptophan, this likely results from a read error. The DNA is left out, because the CDR3 cannot be placed on it with certainty; the CDR3 is given as TCRdb lists it. This chain connects TRBV9 to TRBJ2-2; the DNA was not compared with TRBD1, the D call given in the table. In germline, CDR1 is SGDLS, CDR2 YYNGEE. With termini counted, the CDR3 has 12 amino acids. The CDR3: CASRTGAREQFL.

This clonotype occurred many times. V and J are TRBV7-9 and TRBJ2-7; the D gene could be TRBD1 or TRBD2 (5 bases each). The V gene lost 3 bases and the J gene lost 5 bases, with 8 bases spanning the gap. The CDR3 runs to 12 residues. Germline V gene lookup returns CDR1 SEHNR and CDR2 FQNEAQ (reference sequence). CDR3: CASSLGVHEQYF. For the CDR3, the DNA is TGTGCCAGCAGCTTGGGGGTCCACGAGCAGTACTTC.

The CDR3 sequence is CASIRLVSEQYF. CDR3 DNA sequence: TGCGCCAGCATCCGACTAGTTTCCGAGCAGTACTTC. V gene TRBV10-2 combines with J gene TRBJ2-7; TRBD2 is a possible D gene (6 bases). Trimming removed 7 bases from V and 6 bases from J, with 13 bases in between. This CDR3 spans 12 amino acids. In germline, CDR1 is WSHSY, CDR2 SAAADI.

This clonotype was seen only a few times. The rearrangement links TRBV2 to TRBJ2-3; TRBD1 matches 9 bases. V lost 3 bases and J lost 6; bases outside the gene matches: 4. The germline gives CDR1 SNHLY, CDR2 FYNNEI. The CDR3 is 14 amino acids. The CDR3 loop is CASSEGQGVDTQYF. DNA for the CDR3: TGTGCCAGCAGTGAGGGACAGGGAGTTGATACGCAGTATTTT. Filled out from reference TRBV2 and TRBJ2-3, the complete variable domain reads EPEVTQTPSHQVTQMGQEVILRCVPISNHLYFYWYRQILGQKVEFLVSFYNNEISEKSEIFDDQFSVERPDGSNFTLKIRSTKLEDSAMYFCASSEGQGVDTQYFGPGTRLTVL.

V usage is TRBV2 and J usage is TRBJ2-7, with 8 positions matching TRBD2. Germline V lookup: CDR1 SNHLY, CDR2 FYNNEI. Trimming at V came to 5 bases and at J to 5 bases, leaving 5 bases not matched to a gene. The CDR3 has 13 residues. The CDR3 coding sequence is TGTGCCAGCAGTTCGGGAGGGCTGCACGAGCAGTACTTC. Translating it yields CASSSGGLHEQYF.

Worth noting for this clonotype: At one of its ends the junction is not consistent with the germline gene, which may arise from a read error. The chain recombines TRBV7-8 with TRBJ1-5; D is unresolved. CDR3 size: 13 residues. Germline loops: CDR1 SGHVS, CDR2 FQNEAQ. The CDR3 nucleotides are TGTGCCAGCAGTTTAGTTTGGGATCAGCCCCAGCATTTT. Amino acid sequence: CASSLVWDQPQHF. The full variable domain, its missing parts supplied by reference TRBV7-8 and TRBJ1-5, is GAGVSQSPRYKVAKRGQDVALRCDPISGHVSLFWYQQALGQGPEFLTYFQNEAQLDKSGLPSDRFFAERPEGSVSTLKIQRTQQEDSAVYLCASSLVWDQPQHFGDGTRLSIL.

In its sample, this clonotype was seen many times. The chain is built from TRBV6-5 and TRBJ2-5, with D uncertain. V was clipped by 0 bases and J by 5 bases, with 7 bases between them. This CDR3 contains 13 residues. Germline assignment: CDR1 MNHEY and CDR2 SVGAGI. This chain's CDR3 is CASSYSIGETQYF. The CDR3 DNA sequence: TGTGCCAGCAGTTACTCGATCGGCGAGACCCAGTACTTC.

This clonotype was detected many times. The chain uses TRBV2 and TRBJ1-1; D is ambiguous. From germline, CDR1 is SNHLY and CDR2 FYNNEI. This CDR3 contains 13 residues. V was trimmed by 5 bases and J by 1 base, leaving 8 bases between them. CDR3 sequence (DNA): TGTGCCAGCAGTTCAGACCCGAACACTGAAGCTTTCTTT. This encodes CASSSDPNTEAFF.